These 25 T cell receptor delta chains share one sample of origin, sequenced in a study of gamma-delta T cells after stem cell transplantation. TCRdb fed the RT-PCR reads to CATT. Of roughly 15,000 delta-chain clones listed, around 30% were seen once; the top ten hold about 3.8%. Sequenced sample: gamma-delta T cells. These receptors all stem from a human donor. It is not recorded whose cells these are; they may come from a transplant donor.

The chain has TRDV2 and TRDJ3; 8 bases fit TRDD3. The CDR3 runs 18 residues. V shed 1 base and J 8 bases; nucleotides not matched to a gene: 12. Per germline, CDR1 GEAIGNYY and CDR2 EKD. CDR3 loop: CACDTGGSASLYTRQMFF. CDR3 DNA: TGTGCCTGTGACACTGGGGGATCCGCGTCCTTGTACACCCGACAGATGTTTTTC.

Notes on this clone: Distinct nucleotide sequences in the sample also encode this CDR3. The chain uses TRDV2 and TRDJ2; 9 positions agree with TRDD3. V shed 1 base and J 5 bases; nucleotides not matched to a gene: 1. The CDR3 covers 14 residues. CDR1 GEAIGNYY and CDR2 EKD come from the germline V gene. In nucleotides, the CDR3 is TGTGCCTGTGACACGCTGGGGGATACAGCACAACTCTTCTTT. This translates into CACDTLGDTAQLFF.

The CDR3 reads CAARPPAADKLIF. Written as DNA, the CDR3 is TGTGCAGCAAGGCCCCCTGCAGCCGATAAACTCATCTTT. This chain links TRAV29/DV5 with TRDJ1; D uncertain. Germline V CDR1 and CDR2: NSMFDY, ISSIKDK. The CDR3 consists of 13 residues. Trimming removed 2 bases from V and 3 bases from J, with 11 bases in between.

As regards this clone: Other DNA sequences in the sample encode the same CDR3. The V call is TRDV2, the J call TRDJ3; unclear D gene. Germline loops: CDR1 GEAIGNYY, CDR2 EKD. The V gene lost 0 bases and the J gene lost 0 bases, with 8 bases spanning the gap. The CDR3 consists of 17 residues. The chain's CDR3 is CACDTVLSSWDTRQMFF. For the CDR3, the DNA is TGTGCCTGTGACACCGTACTGAGCTCCTGGGACACCCGACAGATGTTTTTC.

Concerning this clone itself: A read error may produce the germline difference seen at one junction end. The V and J genes are TRAV29/DV5 and TRDJ1; D gene uncertain. From germline, CDR1 is NSMFDY and CDR2 ISSIKDK. The CDR3 spans 15 residues. Here the CDR3 reads CAAATLSADTDKPIF. For the CDR3, the DNA is TGTGCAGCAGCCACCCTTTCCGCCGACACCGATAAACCCATCTTT.

This chain links TRDV1 with TRDJ1; D could derive from TRDD2 or TRDD3 (6 bases each). V gave up 2 bases and J gave up 0 bases, with 16 bases separating them. The germline gives CDR1 TSWWSYY, CDR2 QGS. This CDR3 comprises 17 residues. CDR3 sequence reads: CALGESYAGDHTDKLIF. CDR3 DNA: TGTGCTCTTGGGGAATCCTACGCCGGGGATCACACCGATAAACTCATCTTT.

This chain joins TRDV3 and TRDJ1; D possibly corresponds to TRDD3 (5 bases). Germline loops: CDR1 TVYSNPD, CDR2 GDNSRS (reference sequence). Deletions cut 3 bases from V and 4 bases from J, with 24 bases between. CDR3 length: 16 amino acids. The CDR3 reads CALAGRGEELDDKLIF. The CDR3 DNA is TGTGCCTTGGCAGGCCGCGGGGAGGAGCTTGACGATAAACTCATCTTT.

For the CDR3, the DNA is TGTGCCTCCCGCCCGTTCCTTCCCGTTTATAAACTCATCTTT. Protein product: CASRPFLPVYKLIF. This rearrangement joins TRDV3 to TRDJ1; D is perhaps TRDD2 (6 bases). V lost 4 bases to trimming and J lost 6 bases, with 21 bases between them. Germline V lookup: CDR1 TVYSNPD, CDR2 GDNSRS (reference sequence). CDR3 length: 14 amino acids.

This clone was observed a few times. The genes are TRDV2 and TRDJ3; D is unclear. The V gene lost 3 bases and the J gene lost 0 bases, with 11 bases spanning the gap. The CDR3 totals 17 residues. The V gene's germline CDR1 is GEAIGNYY and CDR2 EKD. CDR3 amino acids: CACDPALSSWDTRQMFF. In DNA, the CDR3 is TGTGCCTGTGACCCGGCCCTGAGCTCCTGGGACACCCGACAGATGTTTTTC.

This clone came up a few times. The rearrangement uses TRDV2 and TRDJ3, with TRDD3 matching over 12 bases. The CDR3 sequence is 19 residues long. Trimming took 2 bases from V and 0 from J; bases not matched to a gene: 4. Per the germline V gene, CDR1 is GEAIGNYY and CDR2 is EKD. The CDR3 DNA sequence: TGTGCCTGTGACAGGTACTGGGGGATACACTCCTGGGACACCCGACAGATGTTTTTC. This sequence encodes CACDRYWGIHSWDTRQMFF.

V gene TRDV1 combines with J gene TRDJ1, with D possibly matching TRDD2 (5 bases). CDR1 is TSWWSYY and CDR2 is QGS in the germline V gene. Trimming removed 0 bases from V and 2 bases from J, with 31 bases in between. This CDR3 contains 22 residues. CDR3 protein: CALGELVSGTRLPPVGTDKLIF. CDR3 bases: TGTGCTCTTGGGGAACTAGTTTCGGGCACGCGACTTCCCCCGGTCGGTACCGATAAACTCATCTTT.

The rearrangement uses TRDV2 and TRDJ1; 8 nucleotides align to TRDD3. J lost 3 bases, V lost 3 bases, and 2 bases had no gene match. Germline V lookup: CDR1 GEAIGNYY, CDR2 EKD. CDR3 length: 13 residues. In DNA, the CDR3 is TGTGCCTGTGACGGGATACGCGCCGATAAACTCATCTTT. It translates to CACDGIRADKLIF.

This chain joins TRDV1 and TRDJ1, with 8 bases that match TRDD3. The V and J ends lost 2 bases and 0 bases, in that order; junction bases with no gene match: 11. This CDR3 contains 18 residues. The germline CDR1 and CDR2 sequences are TSWWSYY and QGS. CDR3 residues: CALGEAFGDTPYTDKLIF. CDR3 in DNA: TGTGCTCTTGGGGAAGCTTTCGGGGATACCCCGTACACCGATAAACTCATCTTT.

In its sample, this clone was seen a few times. The rearrangement links TRAV29/DV5 to TRDJ1; weak D call: TRDD3 (5 bases). Trimming left V 2 bases short and J 0 bases short, with 26 bases between. Germline V lookup: CDR1 NSMFDY, CDR2 ISSIKDK. CDR3 length: 19 amino acids. CDR3: CAAREMGPPLPRHTDKLIF. CDR3 in DNA: TGTGCAGCAAGGGAGATGGGGCCACCCCTCCCTAGACACACCGATAAACTCATCTTT.

Only a few counts were recorded for this clone. The genes are TRDV1 and TRDJ2, with 11 bases lining up with TRDD3. Germline-derived CDR1 and CDR2 are TSWWSYY and QGS. The CDR3 is 18 amino acids. V trimming: 4 bases; J trimming: 0 bases; junction bases outside the gene matches: 7. In DNA form, the CDR3 reads TGTGCTCTTGGGGGAAAGTGGGGGATACGCGCTTTGACAGCACAACTCTTCTTT. It encodes CALGGKWGIRALTAQLFF.

The rearrangement links TRDV2 to TRDJ1; 10 bases match TRDD3. The germline V gene has CDR1 GEAIGNYY and CDR2 EKD. The CDR3 is made up of 19 amino acids. Trimming at V came to 3 bases and at J to 0 bases, leaving 15 bases not matched to a gene. CDR3: CACDRPILGDLGYTDKLIF. CDR3 DNA: TGTGCCTGTGACCGGCCCATACTGGGGGATCTGGGGTACACCGATAAACTCATCTTT.

The rearrangement joins TRDV3 to TRDJ2; TRDD3 agrees at 8 bases. Germline CDR1 TVYSNPD, CDR2 GDNSRS (reference sequence). The CDR3 extends over 18 amino acids. The V segment lost 0 bases and the J segment 0 bases; nucleotides outside the gene matches: 12. DNA for the CDR3: TGTGCCTTTAGGATCCGTACTGGGGGCCCATCTTTGACAGCACAACTCTTCTTT. Translation: CAFRIRTGGPSLTAQLFF.

The sample holds a few counts of this clone. J is TRDJ3 and V is TRDV2; 9 bases are shared with TRDD3. Germline CDR1 reads GEAIGNYY; CDR2 reads EKD. The CDR3 runs to 20 residues. The ends lost 1 base at V and 0 bases at J; junction bases unmatched: 9. In nucleotides, the CDR3 is TGTGCCTGTGACACGTTACTGGGGGACGTTAGCTCCTGGGACACCCGACAGATGTTTTTC. Translating gives CACDTLLGDVSSWDTRQMFF.

This clone was seen a handful of times. The J gene is TRDJ3, the V gene TRDV2; possible D gene TRDD3, 5 bases. Germline values: CDR1 GEAIGNYY, CDR2 EKD. The CDR3 has 19 amino acids. The ends were cut back, 0 bases at V and 0 bases at J, with 14 bases in the middle. The CDR3 loop reads CACDTAGGLSSWDTRQMFF. As DNA, the CDR3 is TGTGCCTGTGACACCGCGGGGGGTCTTAGCTCCTGGGACACCCGACAGATGTTTTTC.

The chain is built from TRAV29/DV5 and TRDJ3, with 10 positions matching TRDD3. The J segment lost 0 bases and the V segment lost 0 bases, leaving 6 bases of the junction unmatched. The CDR3 spans 19 residues. Germline CDR1 and CDR2: NSMFDY and ISSIKDK. The CDR3 nucleotides read TGTGCAGCAAGCGCGCTGGGGGATAACGTCTCCTGGGACACCCGACAGATGTTTTTC. Protein sequence: CAASALGDNVSWDTRQMFF.

This chain connects TRDV3 to TRDJ1, with TRDD3 identical over 10 bases. Germline CDR1 and CDR2: TVYSNPD and GDNSRS (reference sequence). The ends lost 4 bases at V and 3 bases at J; junction bases unmatched: 20. This CDR3 spans 18 amino acids. CDR3 protein: CASLILGDSPRCADKLIF. Here the CDR3 DNA reads TGTGCCTCGTTAATACTGGGGGATTCCCCGAGGTGTGCCGATAAACTCATCTTT.

J is TRDJ3 and V is TRDV2; D is ambiguous. CDR3 length: 16 residues. Germline V gene sequence: CDR1 GEAIGNYY, CDR2 EKD. Trimming removed 0 bases at V and 0 bases at J, with 5 bases between. The DNA of the CDR3 is TGTGCCTGTGACACCATCACCTCCTGGGACACCCGACAGATGTTTTTC. It codes for CACDTITSWDTRQMFF.

This clone has more than one count but fewer than ten. The chain employs TRDV1 and TRDJ1; perhaps TRDD2 as D (5 bases). This CDR3 has 23 amino acids. V lost 0 bases and J 0 bases, leaving 32 bases between the germline ends. Germline V gene sequence: CDR1 TSWWSYY, CDR2 QGS. The CDR3 DNA sequence: TGTGCTCTTGGGGAACTCCAAGGCTTCCCCGTACCCAACCGGCTCTTGTACACCGATAAACTCATCTTT. Amino acids: CALGELQGFPVPNRLLYTDKLIF.

This clone was detected only a few times. J is TRDJ1 and V is TRDV1; D ambiguous. V lost 7 bases, J lost 0 bases, and 18 bases lay in between. The CDR3 is 16 amino acids. CDR1 TSWWSYY and CDR2 QGS come from the germline V gene. Here the CDR3 DNA reads TGTGCTCTTGCCCTCGGCCCATCGCGGTACACCGATAAACTCATCTTT. As protein: CALALGPSRYTDKLIF.

This rearrangement joins TRDV1 to TRDJ1, with D possibly matching TRDD2 (6 bases). Trimming took off 3 bases at V and 0 bases at J, with 26 bases between the two ends. This CDR3 comprises 20 residues. CDR1 and CDR2 from the germline V gene are TSWWSYY and QGS. The CDR3 DNA reads TGTGCTCTTGGGGAGGCGCCCCTTCCCCTCGAAAACTGGTACACCGATAAACTCATCTTT. Translated, it gives CALGEAPLPLENWYTDKLIF.